The entry that follows covers one T cell receptor (beta chain) sequence. Cells designated naive CD8 were CD45RO-negative and were positively selected for CCR7, with terminally differentiated effector memory CD45RA+ cells excluded. Each sample came from a Caucasian adult donor living in Nashville, Tennessee. These data come from a study of shared clonotypes between healthy human individuals. Study context: Participating donors consisted of two women and a few men aged 18 to 49. CD4 naive and memory got three plates each, CD8 naive two, CD8 memory one.

The CDR3 length is 12 residues. Across several immunoSEQ plates, the genomic DNA of each subset was split evenly. Assay: immunoSEQ multiplex PCR; the TCRdb copy retains only in-frame clones and omits some. The sample holds some 2,100,000 clones, 85% to 95% seen once. The specimen sequenced was naive CD8+ T cells from PBMCs. This receptor was taken from a man aged 18 to 35 in good health. Some clones in this sample may be carry-over from other donors' samples. The J gene is TRBJ2-7, the V gene TRBV21-1. TRBV21-1 is termed a pseudogene. CDR3 in DNA: TGTGCCAGCACCGTCGCCTCCTACGAGCAGTACTTC. Translating gives CASTVASYEQYF.